The T cell receptor beta chain under discussion was sequenced for a study of control samples from healthy donors and cancer patients. The repertoire was sequenced with immunoSEQ multiplex PCR; TCRdb's copy has only in-frame clones and lacks some. The sample lists some 150,000 clones; about nine tenths were seen once. This CDR3 is built from 13 residues. Trimming at V came to 4 bases and at J to 6 bases, leaving 5 bases not matched to a gene. In germline, CDR1 is KGHSH, CDR2 LQKENI. The sample was blood. This chain connects TRBV18 to TRBJ1-2; 7 bases align to TRBD1. This receptor was taken from a young woman in good health. CDR3 amino acids: CASSQDRVDGYTF. DNA for the CDR3: TGTGCCAGCTCACAAGACAGGGTGGATGGCTACACCTTC.